This T cell receptor (beta chain) was sequenced for a study of OX40 agonist ivuxolimab in advanced cancers. On the study more broadly: Every 2 weeks, ivuxolimab was infused into the patients intravenously at between 0.01 and 10 mg/kg. There were three patients with partial responses, one having hepatocellular carcinoma and two cutaneous melanoma.

V was clipped by 6 bases and J by 5 bases; unmatched bases: 13. This CDR3 comprises 17 residues. CDR1 is KGHSH, CDR2 LQKENI, per germline. Autoimmune disease history or systemic immunosuppression led to patient exclusion. Profiling relied on immunoSEQ multiplex PCR, and the TCRdb table lists in-frame clones only, not all of them. The data hold about 120,000 clones, with over 75% observed a single time. This clonotype was sampled from an adult with an advanced solid tumor such as melanoma, head and neck, liver or kidney cancer. Specimen: CD4+ or CD8+ T cells sorted from blood, collected in a trial of the OX40 agonist ivuxolimab. V gene TRBV18 combines with J gene TRBJ2-1, with 10 bases aligning to TRBD1. The CDR3 bases are TGTGCCAGCTCTCTCAGACCCGGACAGGGGGGTAACAATGAGCAGTTCTTC. It encodes CASSLRPGQGGNNEQFF.